One and the same sample provided the 29 T cell receptor beta chains below, sequenced in a study of T cell responses to AZD1222 COVID-19 vaccine (dated by TCRdb to about 2021). Library generation was performed with the immunoSEQ multiplex PCR assay. Drawn from immuneACCESS, this table holds only the in-frame rearrangements with V and J called that TCRdb kept. Clones are partly lost; checked studies trace under half to an unresolved V gene and leave the rest unexplained. The sample table shows 25,000 to 35,000 clones, and about three quarters are seen once. The biggest ten clones account for 4.5% to 7% of the sample. Sample time point, as interpreted from the label and publication: baseline before first vaccination. The sequencing here drew on peripheral blood, taken on day 0 of AZD1222 vaccination. Receptors were obtained from an adult in good health.

This sequence joins TRBV19 and TRBJ2-1; TRBD2 aligns across 7 bases. The CDR3 covers 16 residues. The trim removed 3 bases at V and 8 bases at J, leaving 13 bases unmatched. Germline V gives CDR1 LNHDA, CDR2 SQIVND (reference sequence). In DNA form, the CDR3 reads TGTGCCAGTAGTATGTGGGGGGGAATTGGGGTGGATGAGCAGTTCTTC. Amino acids: CASSMWGGIGVDEQFF.

This clone was seen only once. This chain links TRBV7-3 with TRBJ2-5; D is ambiguous. The V end lost 2 bases, the J end lost 4 bases, and 5 bases lay between the germline ends. Germline V gene data show CDR1 as SGHTA and CDR2 as FQGTGA. This CDR3 region has 12 residues. Here the CDR3 DNA reads TGTGCCAGCAGCTTAGACGGAGAGACCCAGTACTTC. It codes for CASSLDGETQYF. Based on the CDR3 plus reference TRBV7-3 and TRBJ2-5, the full variable domain is GAGVSQTPSNKVTEKGKYVELRCDPISGHTALYWYRQSLGQGPEFLIYFQGTGAADDSGLPNDRFFAVRPEGSVSTLKIQRTERGDSAVYLCASSLDGETQYFGPGTRLLVL.

The rearrangement uses TRBV4-1 and TRBJ2-3, with 16 bases fitting TRBD2. V dropped 3 bases and J dropped 3; count of bases not matched to a gene: 12. Germline CDR1 is MGHRA and CDR2 is YSYEKL. The length of the CDR3 is 20 residues. CDR3 sequence (DNA): TGCGCCAGCAGCCACCCCGGGGGACTAGCGGGGGGGCGGAAGACAGATACGCAGTATTTT. Its translation: CASSHPGGLAGGRKTDTQYF.

CDR3 in DNA: TGCAGTGCTAGTCTAGGGGGCGCAGGGACCTACAATGAGCAGTTCTTC. Translation: CSASLGGAGTYNEQFF. This chain uses TRBV20-1 with TRBJ2-1; 7 positions match TRBD1. The CDR3 totals 16 residues. From germline, CDR1 is DFQATT and CDR2 SNEGSKA (reference sequence). The V gene end was trimmed by 3 bases and the J gene end by 2 bases; junction bases not matched to a gene: 10.

The J gene is TRBJ1-6, the V gene TRBV11-3; no definite D call. Germline V gene data show CDR1 as SGHNT and CDR2 as YENEEA. V was trimmed by 3 bases and J by 9 bases, leaving 9 bases between them. The CDR3 sequence is 13 residues long. CDR3 coding DNA: TGTGCCAGCAGCTTGACGATCTCTTCACCCCTCCACTTT. It encodes CASSLTISSPLHF.

This chain uses TRBV19 with TRBJ1-5, with TRBD1 as a possible D gene (5 bases). The CDR3 consists of 11 residues. Trimming stripped 5 bases from V and 13 bases from J, with 12 bases between. Per the germline V gene, CDR1 is LNHDA and CDR2 is SQIVND (reference sequence). CDR3 bases: TGTGCCAGTAGTGCGGGACCTCCTCAGCATTTT. Translated, it gives CASSAGPPQHF.

The chain uses TRBV2 and TRBJ2-6, with no clear D. Germline V gives CDR1 SNHLY, CDR2 FYNNEI. CDR3 length: 15 residues. Trimming took off 6 bases at V and 4 bases at J, with 13 bases between the two ends. CDR3 DNA: TGTGCCAGCAGCCCCCGGGTAGCCGGGGCCAACGTCCTGACTTTC. As protein: CASSPRVAGANVLTF.

V is TRBV7-9 and J is TRBJ1-1; no clear D gene. Trimming took off 1 base at V and 0 bases at J, with 9 bases between the two ends. The CDR3 is made up of 15 amino acids. The germline V gene has CDR1 SEHNR and CDR2 FQNEAQ (reference sequence). DNA for the CDR3: TGTGCCAGCAGCTTAGGGGCGGTCCTGAACACTGAAGCTTTCTTT. Protein sequence: CASSLGAVLNTEAFF. Full variable domain (missing parts from reference TRBV7-9 and TRBJ1-1): DTGVSQNPRHKITKRGQNVTFRCDPISEHNRLYWYRQTLGQGPEFLTYFQNEAQLEKSRLLSDRFSAERPKGSFSTLEIQRTEQGDSAMYLCASSLGAVLNTEAFFGQGTRLTVV.

The V and J genes are TRBV2 and TRBJ1-6; D is unclear. Germline V gene lookup returns CDR1 SNHLY and CDR2 FYNNEI. The CDR3 is 15 amino acids. Deletions cut 0 bases from V and 7 bases from J, with 10 bases between. The CDR3 DNA reads as TGTGCCAGCAGTGAAGCGTCAAGAAAAAATTCACCCCTCCACTTT. Translated: CASSEASRKNSPLHF. The variable domain in full, completed from reference TRBV2 and TRBJ1-6, reads EPEVTQTPSHQVTQMGQEVILRCVPISNHLYFYWYRQILGQKVEFLVSFYNNEISEKSEIFDDQFSVERPDGSNFTLKIRSTKLEDSAMYFCASSEASRKNSPLHFGNGTRLTVT.

V gene TRBV27 combines with J gene TRBJ2-4; D is possibly TRBD2 (6 bases). The V and J ends lost 5 bases and 0 bases respectively, with 14 bases between them. The length of the CDR3 is 16 residues. CDR1 and CDR2 (germline): MNHEY, SMNVEV (reference sequence). CDR3 bases: TGTGCCAGCAGTGTCCGGGGGAATGGAGCCAAAAACATTCAGTACTTC. It yields the protein CASSVRGNGAKNIQYF.

The chain carries TRBV7-9 and TRBJ2-1, with D uncertain. Trimming took off 1 base at V and 8 bases at J, with 12 bases between the two ends. CDR1 SEHNR and CDR2 FQNEAQ come from the germline V gene (reference sequence). The CDR3 extends over 14 amino acids. This chain's CDR3 is CASSLDTNLDEQFF. The CDR3 bases are TGTGCCAGCAGCTTAGATACAAACCTCGATGAGCAGTTCTTC.

This chain connects TRBV4-1 to TRBJ2-3; D is unresolved. The germline V gene encodes CDR1 MGHRA and CDR2 YSYEKL. This CDR3 comprises 15 residues. Trimming took off 3 bases at V and 1 base at J, with 11 bases between the two ends. The CDR3 DNA is TGCGCCAGCAGCCATTTGCTAGGCGGCACAGATACGCAGTATTTT. Translated, it gives CASSHLLGGTDTQYF.

This clone came up once. The chain is built from TRBV7-2 and TRBJ1-5; no clear D gene. The CDR3 sequence is 15 residues long. Germline lookup yields CDR1 SGHTA and CDR2 FQGNSA. The V and J ends lost 1 base and 8 bases respectively, with 15 bases between them. This chain's CDR3 is CASSLGPTSTEPQHF. The CDR3 coding sequence is TGTGCCAGCAGCTTAGGCCCGACCAGCACGGAGCCCCAGCATTTT.

This chain joins TRBV9 and TRBJ2-1; 9 nucleotides match TRBD2. The CDR3 covers 15 residues. The trim removed 0 bases at V and 8 bases at J, leaving 6 bases unmatched. Germline V gene sequence: CDR1 SGDLS, CDR2 YYNGEE. Written as DNA, the CDR3 is TGTGCCAGCAGCGTAGTAGCGGGAGTTCGGGATGAGCAGTTCTTC. Protein: CASSVVAGVRDEQFF.

The gene calls are TRBV28 and TRBJ1-3; a possible D gene is TRBD1 (5 bases). The germline CDR1 and CDR2 sequences are MDHEN and SYDVKM. Trimming removed 2 bases from V and 11 bases from J, with 16 bases in between. CDR3 length: 14 residues. The CDR3 sequence: CASSLGTGRKAIYF. The CDR3 DNA follows: TGTGCCAGCAGTTTAGGGACCGGACGAAAGGCCATATATTTT.

This clone was recorded a few times. The chain is built from TRBV6-2 or TRBV6-3 and TRBJ2-1; weak D call: TRBD2 (5 bases). Germline CDR1 and CDR2: MNHEY and SVGEGT. V was cut by 4 bases and J by 9 bases, with 10 bases left in between. CDR3 length equals 12 residues. The CDR3 reads CASSLGSGEQFF. The CDR3 region has the DNA TGTGCCAGCAGTTTAGGAAGCGGTGAGCAGTTCTTC.

V and J are TRBV3-1 (or the pseudogene TRBV3-2) and TRBJ2-1; D remains unclear. The CDR3 spans 12 residues. Germline CDR1 LGHDT, CDR2 YNNKEL (reference sequence). V lost 3 bases and J lost 8, with 8 bases in between. CDR3 in DNA: TGTGCCAGCAGCCACCCATACGATGAGCAGTTCTTC. This gives the protein CASSHPYDEQFF.

The CDR3 loop is CASSKPERYNEQFF. The CDR3, as DNA: TGTGCCAGCAGCAAACCCGAACGATACAATGAGCAGTTCTTC. The chain recombines TRBV21-1 with TRBJ2-1. TRBV21-1 is designated a pseudogene. The CDR3 runs 14 residues.

V is TRBV18 and J is TRBJ1-6, with 7 bases fitting TRBD1. CDR3 length: 14 residues. Germline V gene data show CDR1 as KGHSH and CDR2 as LQKENI. The junction had 4 bases not matched to a gene; V was cut back by 4 bases and J by 7 bases. The CDR3 reads CASSQDRRNSPLHF. The CDR3 region has the DNA TGTGCCAGCTCACAGGACAGGCGAAATTCACCCCTCCACTTT.

Notes on this clone: Additional DNA sequences in this sample encode the identical CDR3. In DNA form, the CDR3 reads TGTGCCAGCAGTTACTCGGGACAGGTCACAGATACGCAGTATTTT. The encoded protein is CASSYSGQVTDTQYF. The rearrangement joins TRBV6-5 to TRBJ2-3, with 8 bases lining up with TRBD1. CDR3 size: 15 residues. J was trimmed by 2 bases and V by 0 bases; bases with no gene match: 1. Looked up from germline, CDR1 is MNHEY and CDR2 is SVGAGI.

This clone has only one observation. This chain uses TRBV18 with TRBJ1-3; no definite D call. The V gene lost 1 base and the J gene lost 0 bases, with 10 bases spanning the gap. There are 16 residues in the CDR3. Germline-derived CDR1 and CDR2 are KGHSH and LQKENI. The CDR3 is CASSPRLLNSGNTIYF. CDR3 in DNA: TGTGCCAGCTCACCACGACTCCTTAACTCTGGAAACACCATATATTTT.

The chain carries TRBV18 and TRBJ1-1; D perhaps matches TRBD1 (5 bases). V lost 0 bases and J 0 bases, leaving 17 bases between the germline ends. CDR1 and CDR2 from the germline V gene are KGHSH and LQKENI. The CDR3 spans 18 residues. CDR3 bases: TGTGCCAGCTCACCACCTTCCCCAGGGAGCCCTTTGAACACTGAAGCTTTCTTT. It encodes CASSPPSPGSPLNTEAFF.

This sequence joins TRBV9 and TRBJ2-2; TRBD1 might be the D (5 bases). The ends were cut back, 0 bases at V and 5 bases at J, with 11 bases in the middle. The CDR3 has 15 amino acids. Germline-derived CDR1 and CDR2 are SGDLS and YYNGEE. For the CDR3, the DNA is TGTGCCAGCAGCGTAGCCCCCGACAGTACCGGGGAGCTGTTTTTT. Protein sequence: CASSVAPDSTGELFF.

CDR3 DNA sequence: TGTGCCAGTCAAGGGAACACTGAAGCTTTCTTT. Translated: CASQGNTEAFF. The chain carries TRBV27 and TRBJ1-1; unclear D gene. V shed 9 bases and J shed 1 base, with 6 bases lying between them. The CDR3 runs 11 residues. CDR1 and CDR2 from the germline V gene are MNHEY and SMNVEV (reference sequence).

This clone was observed a handful of times. This sequence joins TRBV23-1 and TRBJ2-7; 10 bases are a match to TRBD2. TRBV23-1 is an open reading frame whose function is uncertain. This CDR3 region has 14 residues. V shed 4 bases, J shed 5 bases, and the junction held 5 bases outside the gene matches. Here the CDR3 reads CASSPASGRNEQYV. DNA for the CDR3: TGCGCCAGCAGTCCGGCTAGCGGGAGAAACGAGCAGTACGTC.

This clone appeared a few times. The J gene is TRBJ1-2, the V gene TRBV7-2; possible D gene TRBD1, 6 bases. Germline CDR1 SGHTA, CDR2 FQGNSA. Trimming left V 5 bases short and J 1 base short, with 17 bases between. CDR3 length: 16 amino acids. In DNA form, the CDR3 reads TGTGCCAGCAGCAGCGACTACAGGGCGTTTAACTATGGCTACACCTTC. It yields the protein CASSSDYRAFNYGYTF. Full variable domain (outside the CDR3, taken from reference TRBV7-2 and TRBJ1-2): GAGVSQSPSNKVTEKGKDVELRCDPISGHTALYWYRQSLGQGLEFLIYFQGNSAPDKSGLPSDRFSAERTGGSVSTLTIQRTQQEDSAVYLCASSSDYRAFNYGYTFGSGTRLTVV.

Only one count was recorded for this clone. The chain uses TRBV9 and TRBJ2-5; the D gene could be TRBD1 or TRBD2 (7 bases each). The CDR3 loop spans 14 amino acids. CDR1 SGDLS and CDR2 YYNGEE come from the germline V gene. Trimming cost V 3 bases and J 6 bases, with 15 bases left between them. CDR3 nucleotides: TGTGCCAGCAGCGCCCCCAGGGGGGGCAAGACCCAGTACTTC. Translation: CASSAPRGGKTQYF.

The gene calls are TRBV28 and TRBJ1-2; 7 bases agree with TRBD1. Germline V CDR1 and CDR2: MDHEN, SYDVKM. This CDR3 is 15 amino acids long. Trimming cost V 6 bases and J 10 bases; bases outside gene matches: 17. The CDR3 region has the DNA TGTGCCAGCAGGCCCCAATCCGTCCAGGGGGACTACTACACCTTC. It codes for CASRPQSVQGDYYTF.

The V call is TRBV28, the J call TRBJ2-7; 7 bases map to TRBD1. The trim removed 6 bases at V and 0 bases at J, leaving 11 bases unmatched. The CDR3 is 16 amino acids. From germline, CDR1 is MDHEN and CDR2 SYDVKM. CDR3 DNA: TGTGCCAGCAGCACGAGTGGTCCAGGGGGCTCCTACGAGCAGTACGTC. Translating it yields CASSTSGPGGSYEQYV.